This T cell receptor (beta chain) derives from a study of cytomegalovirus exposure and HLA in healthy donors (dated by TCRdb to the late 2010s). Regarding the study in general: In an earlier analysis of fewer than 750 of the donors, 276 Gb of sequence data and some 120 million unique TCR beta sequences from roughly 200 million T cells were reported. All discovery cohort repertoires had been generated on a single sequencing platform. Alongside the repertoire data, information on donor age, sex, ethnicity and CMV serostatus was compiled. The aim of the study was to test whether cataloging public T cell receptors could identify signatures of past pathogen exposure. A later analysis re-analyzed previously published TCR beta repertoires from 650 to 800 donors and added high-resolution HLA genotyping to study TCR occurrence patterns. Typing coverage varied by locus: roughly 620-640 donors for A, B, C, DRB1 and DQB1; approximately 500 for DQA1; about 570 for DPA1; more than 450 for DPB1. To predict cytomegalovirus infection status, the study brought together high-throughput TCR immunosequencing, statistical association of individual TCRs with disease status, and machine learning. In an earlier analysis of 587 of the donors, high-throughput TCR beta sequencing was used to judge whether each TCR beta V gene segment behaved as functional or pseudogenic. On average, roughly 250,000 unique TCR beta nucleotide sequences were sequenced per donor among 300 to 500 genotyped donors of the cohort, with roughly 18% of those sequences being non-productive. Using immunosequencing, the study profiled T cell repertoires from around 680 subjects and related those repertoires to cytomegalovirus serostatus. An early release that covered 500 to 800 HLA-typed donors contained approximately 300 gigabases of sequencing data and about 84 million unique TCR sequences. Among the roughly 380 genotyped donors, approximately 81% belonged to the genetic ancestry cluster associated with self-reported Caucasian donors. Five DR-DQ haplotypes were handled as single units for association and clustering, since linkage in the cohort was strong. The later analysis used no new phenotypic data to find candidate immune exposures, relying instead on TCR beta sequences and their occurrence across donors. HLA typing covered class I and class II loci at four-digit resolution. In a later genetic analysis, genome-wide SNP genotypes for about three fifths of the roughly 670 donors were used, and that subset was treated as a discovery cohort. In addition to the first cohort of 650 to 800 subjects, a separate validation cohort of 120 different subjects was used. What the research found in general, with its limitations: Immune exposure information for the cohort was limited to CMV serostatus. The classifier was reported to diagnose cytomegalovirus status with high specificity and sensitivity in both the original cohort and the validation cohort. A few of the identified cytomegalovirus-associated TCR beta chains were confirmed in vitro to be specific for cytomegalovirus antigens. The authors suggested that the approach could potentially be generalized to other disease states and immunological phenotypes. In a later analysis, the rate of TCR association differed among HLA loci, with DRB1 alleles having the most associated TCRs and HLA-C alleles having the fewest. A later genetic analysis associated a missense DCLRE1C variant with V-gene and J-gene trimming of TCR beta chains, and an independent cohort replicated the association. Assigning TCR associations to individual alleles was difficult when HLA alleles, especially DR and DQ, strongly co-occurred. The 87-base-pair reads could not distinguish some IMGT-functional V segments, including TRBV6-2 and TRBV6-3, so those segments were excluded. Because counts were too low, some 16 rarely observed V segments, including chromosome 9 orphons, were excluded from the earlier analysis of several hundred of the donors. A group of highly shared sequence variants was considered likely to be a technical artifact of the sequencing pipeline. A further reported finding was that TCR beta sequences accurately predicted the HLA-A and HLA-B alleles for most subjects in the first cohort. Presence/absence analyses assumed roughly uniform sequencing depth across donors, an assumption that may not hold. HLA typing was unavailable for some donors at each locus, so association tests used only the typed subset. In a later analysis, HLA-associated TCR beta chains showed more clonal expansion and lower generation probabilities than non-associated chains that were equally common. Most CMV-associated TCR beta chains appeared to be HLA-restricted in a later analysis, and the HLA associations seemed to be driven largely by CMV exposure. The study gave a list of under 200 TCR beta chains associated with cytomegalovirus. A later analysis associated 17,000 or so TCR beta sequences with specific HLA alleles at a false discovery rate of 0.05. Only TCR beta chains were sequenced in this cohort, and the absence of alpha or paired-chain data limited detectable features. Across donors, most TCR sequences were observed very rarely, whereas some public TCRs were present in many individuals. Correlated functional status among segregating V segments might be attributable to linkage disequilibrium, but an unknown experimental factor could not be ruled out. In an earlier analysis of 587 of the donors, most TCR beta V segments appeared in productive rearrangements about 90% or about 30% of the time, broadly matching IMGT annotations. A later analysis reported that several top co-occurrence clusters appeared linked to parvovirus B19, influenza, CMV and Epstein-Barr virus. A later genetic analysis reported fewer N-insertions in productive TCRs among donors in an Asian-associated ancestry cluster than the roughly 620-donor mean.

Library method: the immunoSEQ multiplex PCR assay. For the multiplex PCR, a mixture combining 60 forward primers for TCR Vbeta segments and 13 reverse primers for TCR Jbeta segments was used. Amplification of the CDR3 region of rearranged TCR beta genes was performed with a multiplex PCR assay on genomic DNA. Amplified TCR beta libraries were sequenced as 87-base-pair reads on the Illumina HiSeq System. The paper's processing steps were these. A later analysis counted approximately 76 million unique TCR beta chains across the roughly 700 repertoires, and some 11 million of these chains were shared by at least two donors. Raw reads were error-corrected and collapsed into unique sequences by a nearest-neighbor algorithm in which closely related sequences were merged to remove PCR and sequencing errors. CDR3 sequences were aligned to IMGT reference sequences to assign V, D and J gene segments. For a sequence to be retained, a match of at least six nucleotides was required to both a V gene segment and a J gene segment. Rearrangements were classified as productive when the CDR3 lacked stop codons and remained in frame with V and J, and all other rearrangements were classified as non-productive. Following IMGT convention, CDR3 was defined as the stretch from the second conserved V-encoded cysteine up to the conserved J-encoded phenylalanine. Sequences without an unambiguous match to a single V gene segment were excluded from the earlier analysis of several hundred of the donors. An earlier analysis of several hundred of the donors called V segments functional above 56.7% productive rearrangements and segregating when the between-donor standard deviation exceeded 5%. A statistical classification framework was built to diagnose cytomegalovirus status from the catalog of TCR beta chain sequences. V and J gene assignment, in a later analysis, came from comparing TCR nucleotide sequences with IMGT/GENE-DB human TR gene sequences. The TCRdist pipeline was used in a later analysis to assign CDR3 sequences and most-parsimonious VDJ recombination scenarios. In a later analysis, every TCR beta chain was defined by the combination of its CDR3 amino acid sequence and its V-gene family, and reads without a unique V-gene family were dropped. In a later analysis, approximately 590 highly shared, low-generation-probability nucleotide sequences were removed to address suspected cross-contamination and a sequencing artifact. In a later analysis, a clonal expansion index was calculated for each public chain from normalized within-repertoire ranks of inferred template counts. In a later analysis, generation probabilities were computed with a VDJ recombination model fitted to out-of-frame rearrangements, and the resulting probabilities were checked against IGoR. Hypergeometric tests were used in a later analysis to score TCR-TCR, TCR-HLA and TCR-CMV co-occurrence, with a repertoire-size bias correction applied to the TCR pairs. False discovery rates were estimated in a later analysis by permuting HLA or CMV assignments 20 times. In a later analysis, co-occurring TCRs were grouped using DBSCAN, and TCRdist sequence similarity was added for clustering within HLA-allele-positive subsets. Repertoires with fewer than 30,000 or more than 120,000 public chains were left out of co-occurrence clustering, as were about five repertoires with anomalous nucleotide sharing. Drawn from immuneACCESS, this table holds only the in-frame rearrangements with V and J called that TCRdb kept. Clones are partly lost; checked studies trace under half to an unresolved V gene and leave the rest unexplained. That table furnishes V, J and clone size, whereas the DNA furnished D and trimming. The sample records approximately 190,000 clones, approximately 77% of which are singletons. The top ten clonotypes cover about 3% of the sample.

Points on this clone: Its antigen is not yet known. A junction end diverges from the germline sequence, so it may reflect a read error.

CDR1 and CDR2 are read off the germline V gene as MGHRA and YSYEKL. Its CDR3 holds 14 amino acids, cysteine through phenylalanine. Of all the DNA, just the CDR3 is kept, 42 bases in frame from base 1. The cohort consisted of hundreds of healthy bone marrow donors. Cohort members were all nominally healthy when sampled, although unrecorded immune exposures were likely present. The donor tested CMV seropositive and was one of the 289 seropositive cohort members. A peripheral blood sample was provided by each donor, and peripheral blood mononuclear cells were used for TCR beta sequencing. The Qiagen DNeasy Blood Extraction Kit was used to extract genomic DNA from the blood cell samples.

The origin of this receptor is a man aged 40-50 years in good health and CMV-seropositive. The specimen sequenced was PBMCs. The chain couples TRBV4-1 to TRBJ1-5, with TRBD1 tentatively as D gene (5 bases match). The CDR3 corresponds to CASSHQPGLSAPAF. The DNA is TGCGCCAGCAGCCACCAACCAGGGTTATCAGCCCCAGCATTT.